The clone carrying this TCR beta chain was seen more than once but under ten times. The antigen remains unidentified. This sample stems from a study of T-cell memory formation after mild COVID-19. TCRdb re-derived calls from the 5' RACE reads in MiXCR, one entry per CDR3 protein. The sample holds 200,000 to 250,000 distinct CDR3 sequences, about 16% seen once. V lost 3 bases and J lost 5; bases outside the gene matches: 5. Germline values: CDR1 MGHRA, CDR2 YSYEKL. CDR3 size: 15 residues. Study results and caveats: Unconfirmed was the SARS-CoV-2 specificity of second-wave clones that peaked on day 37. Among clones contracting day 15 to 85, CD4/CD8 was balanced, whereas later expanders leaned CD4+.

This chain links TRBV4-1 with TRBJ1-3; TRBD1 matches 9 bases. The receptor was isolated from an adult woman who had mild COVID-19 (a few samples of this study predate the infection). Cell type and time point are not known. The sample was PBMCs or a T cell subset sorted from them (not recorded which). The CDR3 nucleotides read TGCGCCAGCAGCCAGCTGGGACAGGGTCGAAACACCATATATTTT. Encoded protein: CASSQLGQGRNTIYF.